The clone carrying this T cell receptor (beta chain) was counted many times. What it binds is not known. Patients were aged 18 to 65, had disease duration under 2 months, and had newly diagnosed hyperthyroidism. Initially, at the first diagnosis of hyperthyroidism and before any ophthalmopathy symptoms, blood was sampled. Losses at the gene ends were 6 bases for V and 5 bases for J; bases not matched to a gene: 3. This CDR3 has 11 residues. Germline values: CDR1 DFQATT, CDR2 SNEGSKA (reference sequence). Researchers amplified the TCR beta CDR3 regions from RNA transcripts. The HTBI primer set drove a first-round RT-PCR of the TCR CDR3. Each CDR3 protein gets one entry after TCRdb re-called the multiplex PCR reads with MiXCR. The table shows some 370,000 distinct CDR3 sequences, with roughly a sixth occurring only once. This sample was taken from a study of T cells in Graves' hyperthyroidism and ophthalmopathy.

The study's findings and limits: Most thyroid clonotypes expanded above 0.001 were also detected in blood. The model anticipated ophthalmopathy a median around six months pre-onset.

The V gene is TRBV20-1, the J gene TRBJ2-7, with 8 nucleotides matching TRBD1. The sequence was collected from a woman in her 30s with Graves' hyperthyroidism that later progressed to Graves' ophthalmopathy. The material sequenced was blood. Written as DNA, the CDR3 is TGCAGTGCGGGCAGGGGGCACGAGCAGTACTTC. Translated, it gives CSAGRGHEQYF.